Described below is a single T cell receptor (beta chain) sequence and its context. This clone has ten or more counts. Which antigen it targets is not known. No base qualities exist here, and no much larger clone lies one base off it. The data originate from a study of metastatic and nonmetastatic thyroid tumors (dated by TCRdb to the early 2020s). Broadly, across the study: Repertoires from peripheral blood and from tumor or nodule tissue samples of malignant and benign thyroid patients were compared.

The V and J ends are trimmed by 3 bases and 8 bases, leaving 19 bases between them. Including the terminal cysteine and phenylalanine, the CDR3 comprises 16 residues. The kept DNA is CDR3 alone, 48 bases in frame from the first base. CDR1 and CDR2 are drawn from the germline V gene: MNHNS, SASEGT. No patient had received any treatment before thyroid surgery. The study retrospectively analysed patient clinical samples collected from about 2011 to 2018 using T-cell receptor beta sequencing. The full study reports these points: In both blood and tumor samples, TCR beta diversity was reported to be significantly higher in malignant tumors than in benign nodules.

The protocol used for the library was PCR. Sequencing was performed on an Illumina HiSeq 4000. High-throughput sequencing was used to profile the TCR beta-chain CDR3 region of each patient. From the authors' description of their analysis: A classifier to discriminate distant-metastatic papillary thyroid cancer patients was built from CDR3 differences across clinicopathological groups. Repertoire diversity was assessed with the Shannon index, and tumor-blood repertoire similarity with the Morisita-Horn index. TCRdb cleaned the public reads at Q25 with fastp, built clones with MiXCR and kept in-frame beta chains. For this entry, the V and J calls and clone size follow TCRdb and not the study's own pipeline. Across this sample there are tens of thousands of clones, with about 24% seen only once. The ten largest clones represent 13% to 15% of the sample.

This receptor was taken from a female donor with papillary thyroid cancer or a benign thyroid nodule (not recorded which). Some clones in this sample may be carry-over from other donors' samples. Sequencing was performed on tumor tissue. In this chain, TRBV6-1 is recombined with TRBJ1-4; the D segment could be TRBD1, given 5 matching bases. The CDR3 amino acid sequence is: CASSDALGGGWEKLFF. The DNA sequence is given as TGTGCCAGCAGTGACGCCCTGGGGGGTGGCTGGGAAAAACTGTTTTTT.